This T cell receptor beta chain comes out of a study of blood T cell repertoires in COVID-19. Study details: T cells, B-cell-depleted T cells, or PBMCs supplied cDNA or gDNA.

The CDR3 totals 13 residues. Trimming cost V 3 bases and J 8 bases; bases outside gene matches: 5. The germline V gene encodes CDR1 SGHRS and CDR2 YFSETQ. The assay was immunoSEQ multiplex PCR, and TCRdb's table has in-frame clones only and misses some. This sample has about 75,000 clones, with about 88% found just once. This sequence joins TRBV5-1 and TRBJ1-2; TRBD1 matches at 9 bases. This TCR was sampled from a human donor in a cohort sampled during active COVID-19. Sequencing was performed on peripheral blood. CDR3 in amino acids: CASSSGQGYGYTF. The CDR3 DNA reads TGCGCCAGCAGCTCGGGACAGGGCTACGGCTACACCTTC.